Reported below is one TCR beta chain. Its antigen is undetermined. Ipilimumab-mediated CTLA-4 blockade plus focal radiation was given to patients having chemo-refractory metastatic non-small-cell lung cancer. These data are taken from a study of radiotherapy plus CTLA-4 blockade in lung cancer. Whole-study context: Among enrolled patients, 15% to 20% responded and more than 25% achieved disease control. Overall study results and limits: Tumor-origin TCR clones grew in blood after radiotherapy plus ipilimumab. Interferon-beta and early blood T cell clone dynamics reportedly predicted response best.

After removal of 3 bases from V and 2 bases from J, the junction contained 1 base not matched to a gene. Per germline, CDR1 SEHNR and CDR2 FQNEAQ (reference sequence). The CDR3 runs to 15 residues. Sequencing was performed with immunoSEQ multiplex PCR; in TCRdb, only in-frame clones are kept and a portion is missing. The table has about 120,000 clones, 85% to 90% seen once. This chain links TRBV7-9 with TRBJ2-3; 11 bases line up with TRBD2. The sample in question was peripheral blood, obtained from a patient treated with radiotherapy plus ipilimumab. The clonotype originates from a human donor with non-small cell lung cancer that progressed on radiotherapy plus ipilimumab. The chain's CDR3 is CASSLTSGNTDTQYF. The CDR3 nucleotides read TGTGCCAGCAGCTTGACTAGCGGGAACACAGATACGCAGTATTTT.